These T cell receptor beta chains were read from a single sample in a study of shared clonotypes between healthy human individuals. TCRdb's copy holds only in-frame clones and misses some; the assay was immunoSEQ multiplex PCR. The sample holds some 2.1 million clones, roughly 94% seen once. Sequencing input: naive CD4+ T cells sorted from blood. These receptors originate from a man aged 18 to 30 in good health. The CDR3 runs from the conserved cysteine through the conserved F or W. The D gene is left open where the match is weak. The size entry is marked missing in some rows and otherwise reads once, few, many or a size class.

J gene	D gene	CDR3 length	clone size	V gene	CDR3 DNA	CDR3 protein
TRBJ2-7	-	14	-	TRBV7-9	TGTGCCAGCAGCTTAGGGTGGGGTTCCTACGAGCAGTACTTC	CASSLGWGSYEQYF
TRBJ2-7	TRBD1	15	-	TRBV5-1	TGCGCCAGCAGCTTGAGGACAGGGGGAACCTACGAGCAGTACTTC	CASSLRTGGTYEQYF
TRBJ2-3	-	12	-	TRBV10-3	TGTGCCATCGGACTAAGCACAGATACGCAGTATTTT	CAIGLSTDTQYF
TRBJ1-3	-	16	-	TRBV6-5	TGTGCCAGCAGTTCCCTCTTGGGGGGCGCTGGAAACACCATATATTTT	CASSSLLGGAGNTIYF
TRBJ2-7	TRBD1	15	-	TRBV4-1	TGCGCCAGCAGCCCGACCGGGACAGGGAGGTACGAGCAGTACTTC	CASSPTGTGRYEQYF
TRBJ2-7	-	13	-	TRBV11-2	TGTGCCAGCAGCTTCCAGGGAACCTACGAGCAGTACTTC	CASSFQGTYEQYF
TRBJ2-5	-	15	-	TRBV7-8	TGTGCCAGCAGCTCATTGCAGCGGGTTCAAGAGACCCAGTACTTC	CASSSLQRVQETQYF
TRBJ2-3	-	14	-	TRBV6-5	TGTGCCAGCGGGCGTGCGGGTGGAACAGATACGCAGTATTTT	CASGRAGGTDTQYF
TRBJ2-3	TRBD2	16	-	TRBV25-1	TGTGCCAGCAGTGAACGTCTAGCGGGGGGGCTTGATACGCAGTATTTT	CASSERLAGGLDTQYF
TRBJ2-1	TRBD2	14	-	TRBV5-1	TGCGCCAGCAGCTTGGCGGCTAGCGGCAATGAGCAGTTCTTC	CASSLAASGNEQFF
TRBJ2-7	-	11	-	TRBV6-1	TGTGCCGCCGGGACCTCCTACGAGCAGTACTTC	CAAGTSYEQYF
TRBJ2-3	TRBD2	18	-	TRBV7-2	TGTGCCAGCAGCTTAGATGGGCTAGCGGGAGGGAACACAGATACGCAGTATTTT	CASSLDGLAGGNTDTQYF
TRBJ2-1	TRBD1	12	-	TRBV2	TGTGCCAGCAAGCCAGGGGGATATGAGCAGTTCTTC	CASKPGGYEQFF
TRBJ1-5	-	13	-	TRBV6-5	TGTGCCAGCAGTAGACAGAAAAATCAGCCCCAGCATTTT	CASSRQKNQPQHF
TRBJ1-1	-	13	once	TRBV29-1	TGCAGCGCCCCGGGGTTAAGGAACACTGAAGCTTTCTTT	CSAPGLRNTEAFF
TRBJ2-7	-	13	-	TRBV28	TGTGCCAGCGAGGGGCGGGTGGCCTACGAGCAGTACTTC	CASEGRVAYEQYF
TRBJ1-6	-	16	-	TRBV9	TGTGCCAGCAGCGTCGGGCCCGGCTCCTATAATTCACCCCTCCACTTT	CASSVGPGSYNSPLHF
TRBJ2-1	TRBD2	16	-	TRBV11-2	TGTGCCAGCGTCGAAGACGCTAGCGGATCAAGAGGTGAGCAGTTCTTC	CASVEDASGSRGEQFF
TRBJ1-2	TRBD1	15	-	TRBV7-2	TGTGCCAGCAGCTTGGACTCCGGGACAGGGGTTGGCTACACCTTC	CASSLDSGTGVGYTF
TRBJ1-2	-	14	-	TRBV9	TGTGCCAGCAGCGTAGACGTTATTAGCTATGGCTACACCTTC	CASSVDVISYGYTF
TRBJ2-3	TRBD1	16	-	TRBV19	TGTGCCAGTAGTCCCCGCGGACAGGGTCAAGCAGATACGCAGTATTTT	CASSPRGQGQADTQYF
TRBJ1-3	-	16	-	TRBV4-2	TGTGCCAGCAGCCCGGAAACAGGCAGCTCTGGAAACACCATATATTTT	CASSPETGSSGNTIYF
TRBJ1-2	TRBD1	13	-	TRBV5-1	TGCGCCAGCAGCGGTGCGGGACAGGGACTCTACACCTTC	CASSGAGQGLYTF
TRBJ2-7	-	14	-	TRBV18	TGTGCCAGCTCACCAAGGGACAACTCCTACGAGCAGTACTTC	CASSPRDNSYEQYF
TRBJ2-1	-	13	-	TRBV7-2	TGTGCCAGCAGCTTGGACTGGTACGGGGAGCAGTTCTTC	CASSLDWYGEQFF
TRBJ2-7	TRBD1	16	-	TRBV28	TGTGCCAGCAGTTTCCACCTCGGGACAGCCACCTACGAGCAGTACTTC	CASSFHLGTATYEQYF
TRBJ2-7	-	13	-	TRBV10-1	TGCGCCAGCAGTGCCTTGGAACCTCTCGGGCAGTACTTC	CASSALEPLGQYF
TRBJ1-2	TRBD1	17	-	TRBV5-1	TGCGCCAGCAGCTTCCGGGACAGGGGATCAGCTAACTATGGCTACACCTTC	CASSFRDRGSANYGYTF
TRBJ2-7	-	16	-	TRBV7-9	TGTGCCAGCAGCGCTTCAGCGGGCGGCTTATCCTACGAGCAGTACTTC	CASSASAGGLSYEQYF
TRBJ2-2	TRBD2	20	-	TRBV10-3	TGTGCCATCAGTGAATCAATTATATTGCCGCGGGGGAAAGACACCGGGGAGCTGTTTTTT	CAISESIILPRGKDTGELFF
TRBJ2-5	TRBD2	15	-	TRBV7-9	TGTGCCAGCAGCGACGGGACTAGCGGGCAAGAGACCCAGTACTTC	CASSDGTSGQETQYF
TRBJ2-3	-	16	-	TRBV5-6	TGTGCCAGCAGCTTACAGGGCGCGTATAGCACAGATACGCAGTATTTT	CASSLQGAYSTDTQYF
TRBJ2-2	-	13	-	TRBV9	TGTGCCAGCAGCCCCGGTTGGGCAGGGGAGCTGTTTTTT	CASSPGWAGELFF
TRBJ1-5	-	16	-	TRBV5-6	TGTGCCAGCAGCCGGAAGGGACGGAATAGCAATCAGCCCCAGCATTTT	CASSRKGRNSNQPQHF
TRBJ1-3	TRBD1	17	-	TRBV28	TGTGCCAGCAGTTTATATATGGACGGGGACAGGGGAAACACCATATATTTT	CASSLYMDGDRGNTIYF
TRBJ2-2	TRBD2	16	-	TRBV27	TGTGCCAGCAGTGTAACTAGCGGGGTATTAGTTGGGGAGCTGTTTTTT	CASSVTSGVLVGELFF
TRBJ1-2	-	17	-	TRBV5-6	TGTGCCAGCAGCTTGGCCCTAAAGGTCGTGGGGGACTATGGCTACACCTTC	CASSLALKVVGDYGYTF
TRBJ2-1	TRBD2	16	-	TRBV9	TGTGCCAGCAGCGTAGTGGCGGGAGATTTTTACAATGAGCAGTTCTTC	CASSVVAGDFYNEQFF
TRBJ1-2	TRBD1	19	-	TRBV5-1	TGCGCCAGCAGCTTGGAAAAGGGACAGGGAAAACCCCTAGGCGCGGGCTACACCTTC	CASSLEKGQGKPLGAGYTF
TRBJ1-6	TRBD1	17	-	TRBV5-1	TGCGCCAGCAGCTTGGTAGCGGGACAGCCTTCTAATTCACCCCTCCACTTT	CASSLVAGQPSNSPLHF
TRBJ1-1	TRBD1	11	-	TRBV5-6	TGTGCCAGCAGCTCGGGACAGGGAGCTTTCTTT	CASSSGQGAFF
TRBJ1-2	TRBD1	18	-	TRBV4-2	TGTGCCAGCAGCCAAGATAAGGGACAGGGGTCTTCGTGGTATGGCTACACCTTC	CASSQDKGQGSSWYGYTF
TRBJ2-4	-	15	-	TRBV4-3	TGCGCCAGCAGCCAAGATTTCAGGGTGGGAAACATTCAGTACTTC	CASSQDFRVGNIQYF
TRBJ1-2	-	15	-	TRBV15	TGTGCCACCAGCAGAGATCCTGGGACCTACTATGGCTACACCTTC	CATSRDPGTYYGYTF
TRBJ2-3	-	14	-	TRBV7-9	TGTGCCAGCAGCTTAGCCGCGGGATGGGTTGGGCAGTATTTT	CASSLAAGWVGQYF
TRBJ2-1	TRBD2	17	-	TRBV4-1	TGCGCCAGCAGCCAAGAAACAATAACGGGAGGGCCCAATGAGCAGTTCTTC	CASSQETITGGPNEQFF
TRBJ1-1	-	14	-	TRBV10-3	TGTGCCATCAGCCCATCGGACGGAAGCACTGAAGCTTTCTTT	CAISPSDGSTEAFF
TRBJ2-3	TRBD1	19	-	TRBV27	TGTGCCAGCAGTTTCGATCGGACAGGGGGCGTGAGAAGCACAGATACGCAGTATTTT	CASSFDRTGGVRSTDTQYF
TRBJ2-7	TRBD1	14	-	TRBV5-6	TGTGCCAGCAGCGTGAGACAGGGCAACTACGAGCAGTACTTC	CASSVRQGNYEQYF
TRBJ2-7	-	16	-	TRBV5-1	TGCGCCAGCACCGCCCTTCCCCTAGCTACCTCCTACGAGCAGTACTTC	CASTALPLATSYEQYF
TRBJ1-1	-	15	-	TRBV6-5	TGTGCCAGCAGTTACTCGCCCCCGTCGAACACTGAAGCTTTCTTT	CASSYSPPSNTEAFF
TRBJ2-6	TRBD1	16	-	TRBV19	TGTGCCAGTAGTAGTGACAGGGCGTCTGGGGCCAACGTCCTGACTTTC	CASSSDRASGANVLTF
TRBJ2-7	-	14	-	TRBV28	TGTGCCAGCAGCAGAGGGACTGATCCCTACGAGCAGTACTTC	CASSRGTDPYEQYF
TRBJ2-7	TRBD2	15	-	TRBV10-3	TGTGCCAGCGACAAGGGACTAGCGTCTACCTACGAGCAGTACTTC	CASDKGLASTYEQYF
TRBJ2-7	TRBD1	13	-	TRBV30	TGTGCCTGGGCCGGGACAGGGGGGTACGAGCAGTACTTC	CAWAGTGGYEQYF
TRBJ2-5	-	13	-	TRBV5-1	TGCGCCAGCAGCCCCCGACAGGAAGAGACCCAGTACTTC	CASSPRQEETQYF
TRBJ2-7	-	13	-	TRBV5-4	TGTGCCAGCAGCTTGGCGGGGAGCTACGAGCAGTACTTC	CASSLAGSYEQYF
TRBJ1-2	TRBD1	16	-	TRBV6-1	TGTGCCAGCAGTGGACAGGGGGCAATCATTAACTATGGCTACACCTTC	CASSGQGAIINYGYTF
TRBJ2-1	TRBD2	14	-	TRBV5-6	TGTGCCAGCAGGTTGACTAGCGGGGGGAATGAGCAGTTCTTC	CASRLTSGGNEQFF